This TCR beta chain derives from a study of monozygotic twins with inflammatory bowel disease. Germline lookup yields CDR1 MGHRA and CDR2 YSYEKL. This CDR3 is 14 amino acids long. TCRdb processed the 5' RACE reads again and assigns one entry to each CDR3 protein, with no DNA. The sample table includes about 200,000 distinct CDR3 sequences. The specimen was blood. This rearrangement joins TRBV4-1 to TRBJ2-3; TCRdb indicates TRBD2, and absent DNA this call remains unverified. This receptor was obtained from a human donor with ulcerative colitis or Crohn's disease, or a healthy co-twin of an affected twin (not recorded which). CDR3 in amino acids: CASSPGGLADTQYF.